The clone carrying this T cell receptor beta chain came up a few times. This record comes from a study of metastatic and nonmetastatic thyroid tumors. Study summary: Where malignant and benign thyroid patients were concerned, repertoires were compared across blood and tumor or nodule tissue.

Not a single patient had been given any form of treatment at any point before undergoing thyroid surgery. TCRdb re-clonotyped the PCR reads through MiXCR. This sample has under 45,000 clones; approximately 40% occur once, and the top ten carry under 25%. The receptor comes from a female donor with papillary thyroid cancer or a benign thyroid nodule (not recorded which). Some clones in this sample may be carry-over from other donors' samples. Specimen: tumor tissue.

CDR3 in DNA: TGTGCCAGCAGTGGGGCCTTGCAATACGAGCAGTACTTC. It translates to CASSGALQYEQYF. The chain uses TRBV6-2 or TRBV6-3 and TRBJ2-7, with D possibly being TRBD1 (5 bases). Trimming took 5 bases from V and 4 from J, leaving 12 bases between them. Germline assignment: CDR1 MNHEY and CDR2 SVGEGT. The CDR3 loop spans 13 amino acids.